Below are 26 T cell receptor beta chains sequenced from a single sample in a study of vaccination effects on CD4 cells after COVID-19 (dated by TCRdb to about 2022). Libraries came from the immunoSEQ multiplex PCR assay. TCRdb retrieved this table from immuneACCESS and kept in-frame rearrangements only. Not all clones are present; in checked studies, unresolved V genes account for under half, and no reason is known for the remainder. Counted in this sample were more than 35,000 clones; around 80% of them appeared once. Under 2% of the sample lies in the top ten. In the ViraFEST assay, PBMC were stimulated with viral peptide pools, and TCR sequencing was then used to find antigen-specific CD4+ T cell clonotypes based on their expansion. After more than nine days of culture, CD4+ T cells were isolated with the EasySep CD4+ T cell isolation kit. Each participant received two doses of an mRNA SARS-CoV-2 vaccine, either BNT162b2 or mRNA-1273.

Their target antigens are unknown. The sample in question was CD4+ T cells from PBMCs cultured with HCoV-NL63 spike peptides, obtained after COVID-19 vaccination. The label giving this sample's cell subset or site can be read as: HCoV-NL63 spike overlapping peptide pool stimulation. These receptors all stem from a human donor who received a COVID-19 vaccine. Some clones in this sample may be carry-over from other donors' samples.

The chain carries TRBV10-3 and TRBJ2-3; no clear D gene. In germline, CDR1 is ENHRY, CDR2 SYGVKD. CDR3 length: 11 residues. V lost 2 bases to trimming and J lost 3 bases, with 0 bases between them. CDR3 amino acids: CAISETDTQYF. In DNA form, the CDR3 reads TGTGCCATCAGTGAGACAGATACGCAGTATTTT.

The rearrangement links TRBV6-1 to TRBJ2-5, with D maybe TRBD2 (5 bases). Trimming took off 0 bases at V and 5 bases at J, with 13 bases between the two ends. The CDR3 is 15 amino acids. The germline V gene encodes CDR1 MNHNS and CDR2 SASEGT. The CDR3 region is CASSEAPDFGETQYF. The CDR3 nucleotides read TGTGCCAGCAGTGAAGCCCCGGACTTCGGCGAGACCCAGTACTTC.

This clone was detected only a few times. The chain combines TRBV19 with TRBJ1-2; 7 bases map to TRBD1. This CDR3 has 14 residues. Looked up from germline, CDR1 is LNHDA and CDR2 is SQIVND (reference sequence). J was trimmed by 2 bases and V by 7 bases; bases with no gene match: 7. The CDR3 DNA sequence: TGTGCCAGTAACCCGGGACAGTTAAACTATGGCTACACCTTC. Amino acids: CASNPGQLNYGYTF.

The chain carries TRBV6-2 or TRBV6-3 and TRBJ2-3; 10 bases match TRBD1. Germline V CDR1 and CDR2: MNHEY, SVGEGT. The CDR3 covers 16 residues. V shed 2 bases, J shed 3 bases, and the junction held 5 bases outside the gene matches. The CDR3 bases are TGTGCCAGCAGTTACCGGGACAGGGGTTCTACAGATACGCAGTATTTT. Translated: CASSYRDRGSTDTQYF.

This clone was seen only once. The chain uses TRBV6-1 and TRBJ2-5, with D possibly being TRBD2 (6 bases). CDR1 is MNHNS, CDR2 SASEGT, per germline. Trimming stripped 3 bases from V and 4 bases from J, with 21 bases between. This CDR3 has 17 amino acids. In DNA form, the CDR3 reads TGTGCCAGCAGTGAGCCGGGAGCGCCTCAAGGATCAGAGACCCAGTACTTC. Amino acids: CASSEPGAPQGSETQYF.

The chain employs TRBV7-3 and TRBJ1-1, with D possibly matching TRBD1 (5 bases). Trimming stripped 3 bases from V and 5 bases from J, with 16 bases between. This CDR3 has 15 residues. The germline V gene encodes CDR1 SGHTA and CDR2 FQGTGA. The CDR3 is CASSFSGPQVTEAFF. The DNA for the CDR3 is TGTGCCAGCAGCTTTTCAGGGCCACAAGTAACTGAAGCTTTCTTT.

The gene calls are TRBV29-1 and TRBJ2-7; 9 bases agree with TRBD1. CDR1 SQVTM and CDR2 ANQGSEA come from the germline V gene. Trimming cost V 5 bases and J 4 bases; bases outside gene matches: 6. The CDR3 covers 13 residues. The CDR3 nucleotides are TGCAGCGTTAGTCTGGGACAGGGTTACGAGCAGTACGTC. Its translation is CSVSLGQGYEQYV.

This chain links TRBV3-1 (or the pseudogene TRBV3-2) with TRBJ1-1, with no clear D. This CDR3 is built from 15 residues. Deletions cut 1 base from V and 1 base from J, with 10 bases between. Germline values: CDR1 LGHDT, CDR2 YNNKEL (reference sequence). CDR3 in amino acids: CASSQVGKTNTEAFF. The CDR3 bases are TGTGCCAGCAGCCAAGTTGGGAAAACGAACACTGAAGCTTTCTTT.

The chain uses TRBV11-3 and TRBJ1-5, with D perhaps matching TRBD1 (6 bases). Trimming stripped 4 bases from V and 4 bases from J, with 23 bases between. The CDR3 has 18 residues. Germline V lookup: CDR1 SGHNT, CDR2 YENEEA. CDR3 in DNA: TGTGCCAGCAGCTCCCCTCGCCAGGACAGTGGAGGGAATCAGCCCCAGCATTTT. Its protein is CASSSPRQDSGGNQPQHF.

The CDR3 DNA sequence: TGTGCCAGCTCACCAAGAAGCGGGGGGGCAAACCCAGATACGCAGTATTTT. Its translation is CASSPRSGGANPDTQYF. V and J are TRBV18 and TRBJ2-3; 10 nucleotides match TRBD2. Trimming removed 2 bases from V and 4 bases from J; junction bases left unmatched: 9. Germline-derived CDR1 and CDR2 are KGHSH and LQKENI. This CDR3 has 17 amino acids.

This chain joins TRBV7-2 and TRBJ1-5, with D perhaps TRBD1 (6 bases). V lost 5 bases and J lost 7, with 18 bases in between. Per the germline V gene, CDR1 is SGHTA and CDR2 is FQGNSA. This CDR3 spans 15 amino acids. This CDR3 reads CASSQGRGGEQPQHF. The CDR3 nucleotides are TGTGCCAGCAGCCAGGGGAGGGGGGGAGAACAGCCCCAGCATTTT.

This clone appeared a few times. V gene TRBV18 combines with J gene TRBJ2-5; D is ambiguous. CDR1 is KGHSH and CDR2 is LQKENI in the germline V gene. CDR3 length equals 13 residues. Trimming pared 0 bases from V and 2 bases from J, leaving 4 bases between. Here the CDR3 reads CASSPPVQETQYF. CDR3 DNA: TGTGCCAGCTCACCACCGGTACAAGAGACCCAGTACTTC.

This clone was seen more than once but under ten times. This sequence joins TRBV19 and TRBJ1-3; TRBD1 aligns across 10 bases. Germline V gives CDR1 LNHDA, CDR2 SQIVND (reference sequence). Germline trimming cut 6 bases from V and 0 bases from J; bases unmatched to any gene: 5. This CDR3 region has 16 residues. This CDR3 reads CASRPGQGSSGNTIYF. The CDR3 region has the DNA TGTGCCAGTAGACCGGGACAGGGGAGCTCTGGAAACACCATATATTTT.

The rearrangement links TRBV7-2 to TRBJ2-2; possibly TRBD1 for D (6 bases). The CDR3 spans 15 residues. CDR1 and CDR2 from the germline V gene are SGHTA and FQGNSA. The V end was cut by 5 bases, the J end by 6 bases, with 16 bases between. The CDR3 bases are TGTGCCAGCAGCAAAAATAGCAGGGGTCCCGGGGAGCTGTTTTTT. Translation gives CASSKNSRGPGELFF.

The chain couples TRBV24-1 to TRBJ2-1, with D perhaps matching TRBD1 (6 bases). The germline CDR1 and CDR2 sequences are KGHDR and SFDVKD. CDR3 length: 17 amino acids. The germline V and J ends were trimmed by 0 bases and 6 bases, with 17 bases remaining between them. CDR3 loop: CATSDLPGTEGGNEQFF. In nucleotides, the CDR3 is TGTGCCACCAGTGATTTGCCCGGGACGGAAGGGGGCAATGAGCAGTTCTTC.

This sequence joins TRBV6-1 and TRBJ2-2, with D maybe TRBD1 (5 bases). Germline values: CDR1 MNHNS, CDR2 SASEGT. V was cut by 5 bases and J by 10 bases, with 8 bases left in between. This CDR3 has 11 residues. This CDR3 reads CASSLTVELFF. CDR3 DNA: TGTGCCAGCAGTTTGACAGTGGAGCTGTTTTTT.

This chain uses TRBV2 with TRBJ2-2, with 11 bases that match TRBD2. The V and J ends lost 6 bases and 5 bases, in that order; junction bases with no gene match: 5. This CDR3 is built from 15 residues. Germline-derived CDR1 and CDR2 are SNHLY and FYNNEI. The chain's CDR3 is CASSSTSGGTGELFF. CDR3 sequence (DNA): TGTGCCAGCAGCTCTACTAGCGGGGGAACCGGGGAGCTGTTTTTT.

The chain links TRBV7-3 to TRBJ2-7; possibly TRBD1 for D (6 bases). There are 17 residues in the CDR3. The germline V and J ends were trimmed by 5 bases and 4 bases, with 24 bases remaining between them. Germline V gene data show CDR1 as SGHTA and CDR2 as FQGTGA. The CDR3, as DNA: TGTGCCAGCAGCATCGTCACCAGGACAGTCCAACCGTACGAGCAGTACGTC. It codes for CASSIVTRTVQPYEQYV.

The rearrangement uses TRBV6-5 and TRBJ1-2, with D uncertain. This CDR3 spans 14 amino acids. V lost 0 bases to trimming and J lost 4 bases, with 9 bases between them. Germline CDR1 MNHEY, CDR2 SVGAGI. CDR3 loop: CASSYSKGSYGYTF. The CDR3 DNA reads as TGTGCCAGCAGTTACTCGAAGGGCAGCTATGGCTACACCTTC.

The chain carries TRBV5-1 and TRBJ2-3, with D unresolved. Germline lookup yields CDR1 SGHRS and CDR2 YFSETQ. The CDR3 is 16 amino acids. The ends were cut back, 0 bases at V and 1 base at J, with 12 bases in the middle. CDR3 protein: CASSLAPADGTDTQYF. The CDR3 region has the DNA TGCGCCAGCAGCTTGGCCCCGGCGGACGGCACAGATACGCAGTATTTT.

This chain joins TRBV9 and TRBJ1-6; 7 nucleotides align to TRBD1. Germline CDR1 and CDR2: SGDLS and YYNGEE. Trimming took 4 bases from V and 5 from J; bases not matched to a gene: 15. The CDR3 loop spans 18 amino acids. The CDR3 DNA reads TGTGCCAGCAGCCCCCACCCCCTCGGGACAGCAAATAATTCACCCCTCCACTTT. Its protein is CASSPHPLGTANNSPLHF.

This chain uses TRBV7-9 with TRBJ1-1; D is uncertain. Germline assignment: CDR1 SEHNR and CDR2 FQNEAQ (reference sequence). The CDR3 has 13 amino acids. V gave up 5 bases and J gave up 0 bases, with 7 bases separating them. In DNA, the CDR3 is TGTGCCAGCAGCAGAGACTTGAACACTGAAGCTTTCTTT. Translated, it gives CASSRDLNTEAFF.

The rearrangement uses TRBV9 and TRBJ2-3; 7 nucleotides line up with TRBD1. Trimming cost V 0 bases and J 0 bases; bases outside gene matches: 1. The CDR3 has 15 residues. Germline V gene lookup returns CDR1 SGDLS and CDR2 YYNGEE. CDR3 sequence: CASSVVTGSTDTQYF. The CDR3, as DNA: TGTGCCAGCAGCGTAGTGACAGGGAGCACAGATACGCAGTATTTT.

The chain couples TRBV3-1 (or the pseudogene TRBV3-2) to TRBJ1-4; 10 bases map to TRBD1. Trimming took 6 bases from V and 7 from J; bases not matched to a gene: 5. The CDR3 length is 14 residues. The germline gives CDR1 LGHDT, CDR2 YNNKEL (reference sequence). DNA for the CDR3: TGTGCCAGCAGTTACGGGACAGGGGTTGAAAAACTGTTTTTT. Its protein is CASSYGTGVEKLFF.

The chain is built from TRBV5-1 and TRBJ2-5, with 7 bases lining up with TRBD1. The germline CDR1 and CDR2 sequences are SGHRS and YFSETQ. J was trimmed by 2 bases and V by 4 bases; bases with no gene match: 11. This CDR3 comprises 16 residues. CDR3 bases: TGCGCCAGCAGCAAACTCCGTGGACAGGTGCAAGAGACCCAGTACTTC. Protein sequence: CASSKLRGQVQETQYF.

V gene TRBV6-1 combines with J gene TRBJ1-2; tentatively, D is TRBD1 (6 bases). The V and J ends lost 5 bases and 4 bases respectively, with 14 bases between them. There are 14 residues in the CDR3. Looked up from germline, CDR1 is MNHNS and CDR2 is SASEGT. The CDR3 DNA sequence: TGTGCCAGCAGTAACACACAGGGTACCTATGGCTACACCTTC. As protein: CASSNTQGTYGYTF.